This TCR beta chain was sequenced in a study of metastatic and nonmetastatic thyroid tumors. Study in general: Repertoires from malignant and benign thyroid patients were compared across blood and tumor or nodule tissue. Whole-study results and caveats: For both blood and tumor, malignant thyroid tumors reportedly showed significantly higher TCR beta diversity than benign nodules did.

Every patient underwent thyroid surgery untreated. From the PCR reads, TCRdb re-called clones with MiXCR. The sample shows 45,000 or so clones, less than 20% of them seen only once. V lost 7 bases and J 0 bases, leaving 10 bases between the germline ends. CDR3 length equals 14 residues. The germline V gene encodes CDR1 MNHNS and CDR2 SASEGT. This clone came up a few times. Antigen specificity is unknown. Sequences were obtained from blood. The rearrangement uses TRBV6-1 and TRBJ1-3, with unresolved D. This clonotype was obtained from a female donor with papillary thyroid cancer or a benign thyroid nodule (not recorded which). Some clones in this sample may be carry-over from other donors' samples. The CDR3 protein is CASTQHGSGNTIYF. In nucleotides, the CDR3 is TGTGCCAGCACTCAGCACGGCTCTGGAAACACCATATATTTT.